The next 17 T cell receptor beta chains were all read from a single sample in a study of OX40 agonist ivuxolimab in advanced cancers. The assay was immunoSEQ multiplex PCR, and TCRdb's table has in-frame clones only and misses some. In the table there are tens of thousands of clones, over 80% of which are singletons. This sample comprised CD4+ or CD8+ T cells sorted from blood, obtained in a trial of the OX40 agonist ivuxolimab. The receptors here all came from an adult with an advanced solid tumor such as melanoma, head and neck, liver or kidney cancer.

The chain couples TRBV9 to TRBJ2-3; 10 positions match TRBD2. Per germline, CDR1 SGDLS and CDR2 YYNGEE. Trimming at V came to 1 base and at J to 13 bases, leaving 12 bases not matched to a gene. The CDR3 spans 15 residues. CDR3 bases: TGTGCCAGCAGCGTAAGTTGGGAAGCGGGGGGGCCTGAGTATTTT. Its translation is CASSVSWEAGGPEYF.

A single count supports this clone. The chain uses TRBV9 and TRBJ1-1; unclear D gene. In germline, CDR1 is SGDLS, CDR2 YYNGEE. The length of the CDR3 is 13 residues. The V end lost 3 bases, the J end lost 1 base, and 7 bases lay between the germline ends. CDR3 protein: CASSAVGNTEAFF. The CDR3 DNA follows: TGTGCCAGCAGCGCGGTGGGGAACACTGAAGCTTTCTTT. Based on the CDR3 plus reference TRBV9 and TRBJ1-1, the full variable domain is DSGVTQTPKHLITATGQRVTLRCSPRSGDLSVYWYQQSLDQGLQFLIQYYNGEERAKGNILERFSAQQFPDLHSELNLSSLELGDSALYFCASSAVGNTEAFFGQGTRLTVV.

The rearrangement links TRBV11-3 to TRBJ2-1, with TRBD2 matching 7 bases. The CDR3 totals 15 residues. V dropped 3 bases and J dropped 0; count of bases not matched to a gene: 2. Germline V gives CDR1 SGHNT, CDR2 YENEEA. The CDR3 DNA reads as TGTGCCAGCAGCTTTCGGGGGGACTCCTACAATGAGCAGTTCTTC. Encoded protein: CASSFRGDSYNEQFF.

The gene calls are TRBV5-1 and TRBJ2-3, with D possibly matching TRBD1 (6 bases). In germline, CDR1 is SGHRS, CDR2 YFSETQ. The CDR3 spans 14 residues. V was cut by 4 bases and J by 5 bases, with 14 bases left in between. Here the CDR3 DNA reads TGCGCCAGCAGCCCGGGCCGGGGACAAGATACGCAGTATTTT. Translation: CASSPGRGQDTQYF.

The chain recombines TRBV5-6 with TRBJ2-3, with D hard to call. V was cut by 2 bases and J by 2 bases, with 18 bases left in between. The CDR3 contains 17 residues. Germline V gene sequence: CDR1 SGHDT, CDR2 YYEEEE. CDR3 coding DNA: TGTGCCAGCAGCTTAATGGACCATCTGGGTTACACAGATACGCAGTATTTT. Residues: CASSLMDHLGYTDTQYF.

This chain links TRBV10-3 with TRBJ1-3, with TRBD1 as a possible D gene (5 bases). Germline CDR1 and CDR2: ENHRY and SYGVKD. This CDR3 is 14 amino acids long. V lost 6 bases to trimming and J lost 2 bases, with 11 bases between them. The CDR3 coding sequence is TGTGCCATCAGATACGGGACGGCTGGAAACACCATATATTTT. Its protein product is CAIRYGTAGNTIYF.

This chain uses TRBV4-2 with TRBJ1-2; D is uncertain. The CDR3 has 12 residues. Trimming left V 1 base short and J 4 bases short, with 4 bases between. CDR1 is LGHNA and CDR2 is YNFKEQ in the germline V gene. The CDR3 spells CASSQGFYGYTF. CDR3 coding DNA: TGTGCCAGCAGCCAAGGCTTCTATGGCTACACCTTC.

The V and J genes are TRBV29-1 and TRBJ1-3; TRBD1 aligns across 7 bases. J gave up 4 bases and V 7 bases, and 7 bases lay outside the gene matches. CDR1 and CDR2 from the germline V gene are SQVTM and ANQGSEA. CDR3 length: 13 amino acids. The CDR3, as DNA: TGCAGCGCGAAAACAGGGGCAGGAAACACCATATATTTT. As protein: CSAKTGAGNTIYF. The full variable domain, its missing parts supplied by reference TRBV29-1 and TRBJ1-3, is SAVISQKPSRDICQRGTSLTIQCQVDSQVTMMFWYRQQPGQSLTLIATANQGSEATYESGFVIDKFPISRPNLTFSTLTVSNMSPEDSSIYLCSAKTGAGNTIYFGEGSWLTVV.

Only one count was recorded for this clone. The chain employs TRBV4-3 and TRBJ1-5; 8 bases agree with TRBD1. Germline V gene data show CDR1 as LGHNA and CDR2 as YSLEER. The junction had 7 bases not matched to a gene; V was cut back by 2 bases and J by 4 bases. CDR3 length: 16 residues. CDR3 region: CASSQRQGMGNQPQHF. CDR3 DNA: TGCGCCAGCAGCCAACGACAGGGGATGGGGAATCAGCCCCAGCATTTT.

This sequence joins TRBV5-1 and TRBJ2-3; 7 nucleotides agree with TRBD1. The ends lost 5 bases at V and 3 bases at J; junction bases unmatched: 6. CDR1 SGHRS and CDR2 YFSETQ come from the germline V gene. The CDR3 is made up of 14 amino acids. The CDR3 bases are TGCGCCAGCAGGCCTGGGACAGCAACAGATACGCAGTATTTT. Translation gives CASRPGTATDTQYF.

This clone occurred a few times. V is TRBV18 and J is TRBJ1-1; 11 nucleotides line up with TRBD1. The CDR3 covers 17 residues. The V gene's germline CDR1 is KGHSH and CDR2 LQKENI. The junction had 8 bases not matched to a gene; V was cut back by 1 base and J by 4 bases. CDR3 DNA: TGTGCCAGCTCACCACAAGGGACAGGGGGGAGGATCACTGAAGCTTTCTTT. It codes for CASSPQGTGGRITEAFF.

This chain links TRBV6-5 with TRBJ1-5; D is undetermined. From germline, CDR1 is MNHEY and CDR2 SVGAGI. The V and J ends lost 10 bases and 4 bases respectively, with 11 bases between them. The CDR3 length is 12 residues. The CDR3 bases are TGTGCCACCGCAGGAATAAATCAGCCCCAGCATTTT. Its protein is CATAGINQPQHF.

For the CDR3, the DNA is TGTGCCAGCAGCGTCGCTTCCCCCTCCTACGAGCAGTACTTC. Amino acids: CASSVASPSYEQYF. V is TRBV9 and J is TRBJ2-7; D gene uncertain. Trimming left V 2 bases short and J 0 bases short, with 9 bases between. CDR3 length: 14 residues. CDR1 SGDLS and CDR2 YYNGEE come from the germline V gene.

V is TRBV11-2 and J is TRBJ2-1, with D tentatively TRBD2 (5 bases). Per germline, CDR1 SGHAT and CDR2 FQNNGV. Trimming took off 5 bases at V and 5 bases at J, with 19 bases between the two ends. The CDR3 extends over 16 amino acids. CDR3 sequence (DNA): TGTGCCAGCAGCCGGACTGGAGTCGGGCTTAACAATGAGCAGTTCTTC. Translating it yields CASSRTGVGLNNEQFF. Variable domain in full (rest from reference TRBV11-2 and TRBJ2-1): EAGVAQSPRYKIIEKRQSVAFWCNPISGHATLYWYQQILGQGPKLLIQFQNNGVVDDSQLPKDRFSAERLKGVDSTLKIQPAKLEDSAVYLCASSRTGVGLNNEQFFGPGTRLTVL.

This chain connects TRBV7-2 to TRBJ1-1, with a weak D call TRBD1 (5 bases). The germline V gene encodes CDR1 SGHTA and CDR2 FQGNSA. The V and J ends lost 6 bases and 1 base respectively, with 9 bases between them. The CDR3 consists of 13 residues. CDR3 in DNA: TGTGCCAGCAGTTCCGACAGGAACACTGAAGCTTTCTTT. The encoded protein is CASSSDRNTEAFF. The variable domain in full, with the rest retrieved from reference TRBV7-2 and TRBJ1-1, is GAGVSQSPSNKVTEKGKDVELRCDPISGHTALYWYRQSLGQGLEFLIYFQGNSAPDKSGLPSDRFSAERTGGSVSTLTIQRTQQEDSAVYLCASSSDRNTEAFFGQGTRLTVV.

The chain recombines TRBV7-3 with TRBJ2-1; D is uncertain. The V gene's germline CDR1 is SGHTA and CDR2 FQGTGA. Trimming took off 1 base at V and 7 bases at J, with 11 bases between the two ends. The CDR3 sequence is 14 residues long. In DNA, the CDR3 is TGTGCCAGCAGCTTAAATCCGGCAACGAATGAGCAGTTCTTC. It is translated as CASSLNPATNEQFF.

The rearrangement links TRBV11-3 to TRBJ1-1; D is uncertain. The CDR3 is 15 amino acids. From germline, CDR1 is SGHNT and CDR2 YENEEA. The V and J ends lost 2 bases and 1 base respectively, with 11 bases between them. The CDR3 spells CASSLMVRRNTEAFF. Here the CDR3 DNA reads TGTGCCAGCAGCTTAATGGTACGGAGGAACACTGAAGCTTTCTTT.